This T cell receptor (beta chain) is from a study of T-cell reconstitution after alpha-beta-depleted transplantation in children. The length of the CDR3 is 14 residues. Germline CDR1 reads MNHNS; CDR2 reads SASEGT. Trimming pared 0 bases from V and 7 bases from J, leaving 10 bases between. This clonotype appeared many times. Its specificity is unknown. Findings of the study overall: The study reportedly traced alpha-beta T cells about two months after transplant to several hundred expanded graft clones.

Unique molecular identifiers were built into the TCRbeta library. TCRdb called the PCR reads again in MiXCR, with one record for every CDR3 protein. The sample carries 250,000 to 300,000 distinct CDR3 sequences, over 9% recorded once. The sample here was PBMCs, taken before TCRalphabeta/CD19-depleted stem cell transplant. This chain joins TRBV6-1 and TRBJ2-1; maybe TRBD2 (6 bases). The source is a boy under three years old with acute myeloid leukemia, due to receive a stem cell transplant. CDR3 DNA sequence: TGTGCCAGCAGTGAAGCGGAGGGTAGTAATGAGCAGTTCTTC. It is translated as CASSEAEGSNEQFF.